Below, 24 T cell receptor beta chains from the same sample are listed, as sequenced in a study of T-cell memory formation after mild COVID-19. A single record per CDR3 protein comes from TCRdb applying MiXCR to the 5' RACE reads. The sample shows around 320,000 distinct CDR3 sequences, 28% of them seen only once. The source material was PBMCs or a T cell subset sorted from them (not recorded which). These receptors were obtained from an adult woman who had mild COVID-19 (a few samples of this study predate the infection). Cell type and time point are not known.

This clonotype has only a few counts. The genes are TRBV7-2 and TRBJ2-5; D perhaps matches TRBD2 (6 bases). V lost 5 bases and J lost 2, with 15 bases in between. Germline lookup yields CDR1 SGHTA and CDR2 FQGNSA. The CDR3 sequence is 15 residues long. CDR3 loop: CASSRSGLFQETQYF. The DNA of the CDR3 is TGTGCCAGCAGCCGGAGCGGGCTGTTTCAAGAGACCCAGTACTTC.

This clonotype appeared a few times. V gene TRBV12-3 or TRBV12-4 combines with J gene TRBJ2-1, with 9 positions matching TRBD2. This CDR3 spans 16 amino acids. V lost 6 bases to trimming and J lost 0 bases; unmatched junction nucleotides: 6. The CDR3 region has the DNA TGTGCCAGCAGACCCTTGACTAGCGGCTCCTACAATGAGCAGTTCTTC. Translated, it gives CASRPLTSGSYNEQFF.

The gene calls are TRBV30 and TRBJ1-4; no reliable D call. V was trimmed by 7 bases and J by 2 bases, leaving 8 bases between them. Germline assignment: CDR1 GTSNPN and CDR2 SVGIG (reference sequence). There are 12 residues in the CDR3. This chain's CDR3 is CALLTTNEKLFF. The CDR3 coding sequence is TGTGCCTTACTGACGACTAATGAAAAACTGTTTTTT.

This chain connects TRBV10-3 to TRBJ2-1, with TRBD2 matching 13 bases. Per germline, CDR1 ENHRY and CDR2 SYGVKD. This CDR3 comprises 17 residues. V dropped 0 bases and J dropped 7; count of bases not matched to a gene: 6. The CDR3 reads CAISESGRTSGSNEQFF. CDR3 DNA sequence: TGTGCCATCAGTGAGTCAGGGAGGACTAGCGGGAGTAATGAGCAGTTCTTC.

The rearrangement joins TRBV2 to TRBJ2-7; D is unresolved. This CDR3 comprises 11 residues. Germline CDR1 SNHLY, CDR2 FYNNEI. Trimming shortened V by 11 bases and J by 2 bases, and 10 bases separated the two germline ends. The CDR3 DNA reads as TGTGCCGGATCAGAAGCCTACGAGCAGTACTTC. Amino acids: CAGSEAYEQYF.

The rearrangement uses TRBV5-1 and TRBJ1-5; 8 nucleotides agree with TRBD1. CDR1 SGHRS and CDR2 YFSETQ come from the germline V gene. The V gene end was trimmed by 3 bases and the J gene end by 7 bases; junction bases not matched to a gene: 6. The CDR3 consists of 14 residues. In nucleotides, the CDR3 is TGCGCCAGCAGCTCTGGGACAGGCGGACAGCCCCAGCATTTT. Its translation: CASSSGTGGQPQHF. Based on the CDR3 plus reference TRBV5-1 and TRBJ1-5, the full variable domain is KAGVTQTPRYLIKTRGQQVTLSCSPISGHRSVSWYQQTPGQGLQFLFEYFSETQRNKGNFPGRFSGRQFSNSRSEMNVSTLELGDSALYLCASSSGTGGQPQHFGDGTRLSIL.

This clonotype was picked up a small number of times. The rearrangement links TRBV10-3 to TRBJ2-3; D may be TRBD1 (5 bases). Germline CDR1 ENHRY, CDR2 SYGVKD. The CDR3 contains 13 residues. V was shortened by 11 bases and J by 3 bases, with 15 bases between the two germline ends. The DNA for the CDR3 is TGTGCCGCTCAGGGTTCGGGTACAGATACGCAGTATTTT. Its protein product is CAAQGSGTDTQYF.

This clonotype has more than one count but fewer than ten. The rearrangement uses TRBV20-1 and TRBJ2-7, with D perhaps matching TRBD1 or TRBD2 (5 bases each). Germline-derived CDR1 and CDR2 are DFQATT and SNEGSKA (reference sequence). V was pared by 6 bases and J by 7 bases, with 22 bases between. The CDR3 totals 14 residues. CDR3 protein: CSAKTTSGAWEQYF. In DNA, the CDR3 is TGCAGTGCGAAAACTACGTCCGGGGCTTGGGAGCAGTACTTC.

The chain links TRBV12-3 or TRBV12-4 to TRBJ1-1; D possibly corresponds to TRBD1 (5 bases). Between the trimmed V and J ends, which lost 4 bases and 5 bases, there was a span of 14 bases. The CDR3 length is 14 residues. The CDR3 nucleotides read TGTGCCAGCAGTTCGGGACGGAAGTCGACTGAAGCTTTCTTT. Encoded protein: CASSSGRKSTEAFF.

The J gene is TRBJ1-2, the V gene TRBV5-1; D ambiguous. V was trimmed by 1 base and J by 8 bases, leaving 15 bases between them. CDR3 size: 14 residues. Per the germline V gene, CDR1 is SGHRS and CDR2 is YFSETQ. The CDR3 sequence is CASSLSAFGGGYTF. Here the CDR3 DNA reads TGCGCCAGCAGCTTGTCAGCGTTCGGTGGGGGCTACACCTTC.

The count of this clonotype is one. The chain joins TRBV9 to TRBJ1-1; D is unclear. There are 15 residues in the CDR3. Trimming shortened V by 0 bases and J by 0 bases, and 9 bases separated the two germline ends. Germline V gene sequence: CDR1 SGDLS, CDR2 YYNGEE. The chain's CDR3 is CASSVEARMNTEAFF. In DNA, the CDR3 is TGTGCCAGCAGCGTAGAGGCTCGGATGAACACTGAAGCTTTCTTT.

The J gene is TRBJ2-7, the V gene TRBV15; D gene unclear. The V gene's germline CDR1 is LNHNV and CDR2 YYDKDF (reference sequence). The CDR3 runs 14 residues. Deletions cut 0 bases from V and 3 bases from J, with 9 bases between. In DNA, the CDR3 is TGTGCCACCAGCAGAGATCAGTCCTACTACGAGCAGTACTTC. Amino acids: CATSRDQSYYEQYF.

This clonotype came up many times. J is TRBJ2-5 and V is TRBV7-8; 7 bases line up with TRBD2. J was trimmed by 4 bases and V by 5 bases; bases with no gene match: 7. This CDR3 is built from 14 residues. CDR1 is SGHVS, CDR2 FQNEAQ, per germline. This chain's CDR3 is CASSPRGGRETQYF. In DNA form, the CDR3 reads TGTGCCAGCAGCCCTCGCGGGGGACGAGAGACCCAGTACTTC.

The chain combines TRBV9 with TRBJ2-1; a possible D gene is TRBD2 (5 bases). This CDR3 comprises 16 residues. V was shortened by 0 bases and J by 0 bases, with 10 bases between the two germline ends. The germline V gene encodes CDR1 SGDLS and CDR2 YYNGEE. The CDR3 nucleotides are TGTGCCAGCAGCGTAGTACCGAGGGTCTCCTACAATGAGCAGTTCTTC. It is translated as CASSVVPRVSYNEQFF.

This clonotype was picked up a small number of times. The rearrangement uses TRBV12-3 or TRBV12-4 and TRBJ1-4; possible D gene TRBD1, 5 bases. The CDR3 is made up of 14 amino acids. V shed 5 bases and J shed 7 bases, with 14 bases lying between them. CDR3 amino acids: CASSLSGASEKLFF. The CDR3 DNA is TGTGCCAGCAGTCTTAGCGGGGCGAGTGAAAAACTGTTTTTT.

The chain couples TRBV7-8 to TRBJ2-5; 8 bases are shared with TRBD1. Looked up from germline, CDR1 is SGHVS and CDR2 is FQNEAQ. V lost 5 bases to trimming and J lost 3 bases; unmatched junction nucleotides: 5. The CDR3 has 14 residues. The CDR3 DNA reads TGTGCCAGCAGCGAGTGGACAGGGAAAGAGACCCAGTACTTC. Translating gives CASSEWTGKETQYF.

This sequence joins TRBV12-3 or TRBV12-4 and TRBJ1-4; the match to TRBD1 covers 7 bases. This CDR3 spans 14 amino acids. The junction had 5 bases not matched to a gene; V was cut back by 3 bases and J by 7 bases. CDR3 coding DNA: TGTGCCAGCAGTTTGCGACAGGGAGGTGAAAAACTGTTTTTT. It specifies CASSLRQGGEKLFF.

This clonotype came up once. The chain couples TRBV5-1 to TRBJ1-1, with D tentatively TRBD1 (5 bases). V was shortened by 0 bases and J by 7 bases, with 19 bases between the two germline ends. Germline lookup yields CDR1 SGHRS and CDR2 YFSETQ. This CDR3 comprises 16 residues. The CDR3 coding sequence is TGCGCCAGCAGCTTGGAACCGACTGTATGGAGGGGTGAAGCTTTCTTT. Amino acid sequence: CASSLEPTVWRGEAFF.

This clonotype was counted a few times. In nucleotides, the CDR3 is TGTGCCAGCAGCCAAGCAGGTTATGGCTACACCTTC. It is translated as CASSQAGYGYTF. This chain uses TRBV3-1 with TRBJ1-2; D is ambiguous. The germline V gene encodes CDR1 LGHDT and CDR2 YNNKEL (reference sequence). V shed 1 base and J shed 5 bases, with 5 bases lying between them. The CDR3 has 12 amino acids.

The CDR3 bases are TGCGCCAGCAGCTTGTGGGTGACCGGGACAGGGGCCCTACACTATGGCTACACCTTC. This gives the protein CASSLWVTGTGALHYGYTF. The chain employs TRBV5-1 and TRBJ1-2; 10 bases line up with TRBD1. Germline V CDR1 and CDR2: SGHRS, YFSETQ. Trimming cost V 1 base and J 3 bases; bases outside gene matches: 15. The CDR3 length is 19 residues. The full variable domain, in which reference TRBV5-1 and TRBJ1-2 provide the parts outside the CDR3, is KAGVTQTPRYLIKTRGQQVTLSCSPISGHRSVSWYQQTPGQGLQFLFEYFSETQRNKGNFPGRFSGRQFSNSRSEMNVSTLELGDSALYLCASSLWVTGTGALHYGYTFGSGTRLTVV.

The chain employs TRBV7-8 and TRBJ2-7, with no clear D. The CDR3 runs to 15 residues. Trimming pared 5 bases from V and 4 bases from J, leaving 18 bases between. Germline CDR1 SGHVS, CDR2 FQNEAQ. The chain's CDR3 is CASSPSLKDRYEQYF. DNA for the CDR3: TGTGCCAGCAGCCCAAGTCTGAAAGACCGTTACGAGCAGTACTTC.

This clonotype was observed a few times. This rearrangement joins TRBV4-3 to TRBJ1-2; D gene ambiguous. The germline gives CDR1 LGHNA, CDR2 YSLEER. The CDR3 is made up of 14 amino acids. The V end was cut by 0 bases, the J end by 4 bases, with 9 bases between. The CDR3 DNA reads TGCGCCAGCAGCCAAGAGTTAGGAAGCTATGGCTACACCTTC. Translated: CASSQELGSYGYTF.

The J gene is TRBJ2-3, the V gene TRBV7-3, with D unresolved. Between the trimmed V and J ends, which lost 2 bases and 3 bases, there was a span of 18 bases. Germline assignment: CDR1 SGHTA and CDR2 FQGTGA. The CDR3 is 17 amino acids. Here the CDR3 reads CASSLSWAGTKTDTQYF. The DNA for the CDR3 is TGTGCCAGCAGCTTATCCTGGGCTGGCACCAAGACAGATACGCAGTATTTT.

The CDR3 here is CSARDDSGSSYEQYF. The DNA for the CDR3 is TGCAGTGCTAGAGATGACAGCGGTAGCTCCTACGAGCAGTACTTC. V usage is TRBV20-1 and J usage is TRBJ2-7; either TRBD1 or TRBD2 may fit D (5 bases each). CDR1 is DFQATT and CDR2 is SNEGSKA in the germline V gene (reference sequence). With 0 bases removed from V and 0 bases from J, the gap between germline ends came to 12 bases. The CDR3 covers 15 residues.